Detailed here is one TCR beta chain. This clone was seen just once. Its binding antigen is unknown. No much larger clonotype is one base removed from it; base qualities were not supplied. The data were obtained in a study of shared clonotypes between healthy human individuals (TCRdb year 2020). Regarding the research as a whole: The cohort included three men and two women between 18 and 49 years of age. Libraries were prepared and TCR repertoires were sequenced by different laboratories using diverse techniques, in order to increase sequencing depth and limit assay-specific biases. For each donor, CD4 naive and CD4 memory were each run on three plates, CD8 naive on two plates, and CD8 memory on one plate. Blood TCR repertoires of roughly five healthy adults were deeply sequenced to estimate repertoire size and the extent of clonotype sharing between individuals. Per donor, leukapheresis produced somewhere between about 0.94 and 10 billion PBMCs.

The paper's findings and limits, for the study overall: When several donors were compared, the shared fraction of clonotypes was about 5% for naive CD4, around 3.5% for naive CD8, more than 2% for memory CD4, and less than 0.45% for memory CD8. Sampling was restricted to blood, and TCR repertoires in tissues likely differ from the TCR repertoires found in blood. Larger estimated clonotype richness was generally found for naive subsets than for memory subsets. Based on pairwise subsampling, the degree of clonotype sharing among donors was expected to be affected by sequencing depth. Clonotypes shared by all four sorted-subset donors showed higher generation probabilities than non-shared clonotypes. Even with the large sequencing depth, rarefaction of the sorted-subset datasets indicated that sequencing was incomplete. Because the study included a small number of donors, the genetic and exposure-history diversity represented was limited.

Healthy HIV-negative adults with no recently reported acute infections or vaccinations were included as donors. Every donor was a Caucasian adult living in Nashville, Tennessee, USA. Magnetic negative selection was used to enrich CD4+ T cells, after which naive cells were positively selected on CD45RA and the negative fraction became the memory subset. Blood was obtained by leukapheresis, after which PBMCs were separated by Ficoll-Histopaque density gradient centrifugation and cryopreserved in liquid nitrogen vapor phase. Analytical flow cytometry was used to check the purity and quantity of every magnetically sorted T cell population. Genomic DNA was isolated from every sorted fraction and measured by UV absorbance on a Nanodrop 2000c. Using the deep immunoSEQ assay, TCR CDR3 regions were amplified from genomic DNA by multiplex PCR. Extracted genomic DNA from each cell subset was spread evenly across all wells of several immunoSEQ 96-well plates, with each plate serving as a replicate. For sorted subsets, each replicate PCR was loaded with 200 ng genomic DNA, equivalent to 30,000 or so T cell genomes. Purified libraries were measured with a Qubit 3.0 fluorometer, size-checked on a Bioanalyzer 2100, and measured again with the KAPA Library Quantification kit. Every immunoSEQ 96-well plate was sequenced on a separate single-read 150-cycle Illumina NextSeq 550 flow cell. For the original study's pipeline: Because the immunoSEQ output included only junctional sequences and no quality scores, the filtering could not be the same as the filtering used for full-length reads. Sequences were annotated with PyIR, a Python wrapper for IgBLAST v1.9, and V/J genes and CDR3 were assigned using IMGT germline references. Any read was removed if the V/J assignment was weak (E-value above 1e-6), the CDR3 was missing, or the read contained stop codons, out-of-frame junctions, or ambiguous translated residues. V3J clonotypes were defined by identical inferred V gene, J gene, and CDR3 amino acid sequence. The percentage overlap between two repertoires was calculated by dividing the number of shared unique clonotypes by the size of the smaller repertoire. Richness of each repertoire was evaluated using RTK rarefaction, the Chao1 estimator, and Recon v2.1 estimates of unobserved clonotypes. For all TCRbeta clonotypes obtained by the gDNA method from four donors, generation probabilities were computed with OLGA. Drawn from immuneACCESS, this table holds only the in-frame rearrangements with V and J called that TCRdb kept. Clones are partly lost; checked studies trace under half to an unresolved V gene and leave the rest unexplained. D and trimming were read from the DNA, whereas the V and J calls and clone size are those reported in that table. Across this sample there are about 1,500,000 clones, with around 97% seen only once. The ten largest clones take up roughly 1.1% of the sample.

The sequencing sample was made of naive CD4+ T cells sorted from blood. In the paper's terms, the cell subset or site label means: CD45RA+ positively selected. The receptor was derived from a man under 40 in good health.

The bases read TGTGCCAGCAGAAACAGGGTTACAGATACGCAGTATTTT. It codes for CASRNRVTDTQYF. The chain joins TRBV7-9 to TRBJ2-3, with TRBD1 as a weak D call on 6 bases. According to the germline V gene (reference sequence), CDR1 reads SEHNR and CDR2 reads FQNEAQ. V and J are truncated by 6 bases and 3 bases respectively, leaving an intervening sequence of 10 bases. From the cysteine up to the phenylalanine, the CDR3 has a length of 13 residues. The CDR3 DNA has 39 bases and is translated from base 1.